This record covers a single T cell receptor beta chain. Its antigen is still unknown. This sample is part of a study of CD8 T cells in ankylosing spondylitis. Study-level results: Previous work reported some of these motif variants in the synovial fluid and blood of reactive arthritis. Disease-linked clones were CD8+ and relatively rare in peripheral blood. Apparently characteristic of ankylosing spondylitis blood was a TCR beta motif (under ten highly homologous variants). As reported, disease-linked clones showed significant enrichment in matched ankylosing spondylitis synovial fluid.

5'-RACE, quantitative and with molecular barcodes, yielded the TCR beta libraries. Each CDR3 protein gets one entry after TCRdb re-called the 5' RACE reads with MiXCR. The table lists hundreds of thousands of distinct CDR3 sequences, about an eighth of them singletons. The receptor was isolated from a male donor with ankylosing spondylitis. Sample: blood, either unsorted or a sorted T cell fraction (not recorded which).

The CDR3 coding sequence is TGTGCCAGCAGTCCATCAGGGCCCAGGGACTATGGCTACACCTTC. This sequence encodes CASSPSGPRDYGYTF. This sequence joins TRBV27 and TRBJ1-2; D is possibly TRBD1 (5 bases). V lost 5 bases, J lost 3 bases, and 16 bases lay in between. The CDR3 has 15 amino acids. In germline, CDR1 is MNHEY, CDR2 SMNVEV (reference sequence).